The 19 T cell receptor beta chains reported below all come from one sample, sequenced in a study of shared clonotypes between healthy human individuals. Naive CD8 cells lacked CD45RO, underwent positive selection for CCR7 and left out terminally differentiated effector memory CD45RA+ cells. The method was immunoSEQ multiplex PCR; TCRdb's version includes in-frame clones alone and lacks a portion of them. The sample records 2 million to 2.5 million clones, roughly 91% being singletons. Sequencing used naive CD8+ T cells from PBMCs. These receptor sequences come from a man aged 18 to 35 in good health. Some clones in this sample may be carry-over from other donors' samples.

The chain links TRBV19 to TRBJ2-1, with 7 bases identical to TRBD2. The junction had 7 bases not matched to a gene; V was cut back by 2 bases and J by 6 bases. The CDR3 has 15 residues. Germline V gene lookup returns CDR1 LNHDA and CDR2 SQIVND (reference sequence). The DNA for the CDR3 is TGTGCCAGTAGTATAACCGGGCCGGGGGGCAATGAGCAGTTCTTC. This sequence encodes CASSITGPGGNEQFF.

V is TRBV5-1 and J is TRBJ1-2; D perhaps matches TRBD1 (5 bases). CDR1 is SGHRS, CDR2 YFSETQ, per germline. This CDR3 is 11 amino acids long. V was shortened by 0 bases and J by 10 bases, with 7 bases between the two germline ends. The CDR3 spells CASSLGGNYTF. The CDR3 DNA sequence: TGCGCCAGCAGCTTGGGGGGGAACTACACCTTC.

V usage is TRBV4-2 and J usage is TRBJ1-1, with D unresolved. The CDR3 is 15 amino acids. In germline, CDR1 is LGHNA, CDR2 YNFKEQ. V lost 0 bases to trimming and J lost 1 base, with 9 bases between them. The CDR3, as DNA: TGTGCCAGCAGCCAAGATGAACAGCAGAACACTGAAGCTTTCTTT. Amino acids: CASSQDEQQNTEAFF.

The chain recombines TRBV7-3 with TRBJ2-2; D is unclear. Germline V gene sequence: CDR1 SGHTA, CDR2 FQGTGA. CDR3 length: 15 residues. Trimming stripped 5 bases from V and 3 bases from J, with 13 bases between. CDR3 loop: CASSPRTDHTGELFF. Here the CDR3 DNA reads TGTGCCAGCAGCCCCCGGACCGATCACACCGGGGAGCTGTTTTTT.

This rearrangement joins TRBV4-3 to TRBJ2-1; 11 bases agree with TRBD2. This CDR3 spans 17 amino acids. V was clipped by 3 bases and J by 4 bases; unmatched bases: 8. The germline gives CDR1 LGHNA, CDR2 YSLEER. The CDR3 is CASSQYSGTSGYNEQFF. CDR3 nucleotide sequence: TGCGCCAGCAGCCAGTACTCCGGGACTAGCGGTTACAATGAGCAGTTCTTC.

The chain is built from TRBV27 and TRBJ2-7; D is perhaps TRBD2 (5 bases). The CDR3 is 13 residues long. Per germline, CDR1 MNHEY and CDR2 SMNVEV (reference sequence). V lost 5 bases and J 1 base, leaving 9 bases between the germline ends. This CDR3 reads CASSTGWSYEQYF. CDR3 nucleotides: TGTGCCAGCAGTACGGGGTGGTCCTACGAGCAGTACTTC.

The chain has TRBV27 and TRBJ2-6, with 7 nucleotides matching TRBD2. The CDR3 totals 15 residues. Per the germline V gene, CDR1 is MNHEY and CDR2 is SMNVEV (reference sequence). The V segment lost 6 bases and the J segment 2 bases; nucleotides outside the gene matches: 4. The CDR3 DNA follows: TGTGCCAGCAGATGGGGGGGAACTGGGGCCAACGTCCTGACTTTC. Translating gives CASRWGGTGANVLTF.

The rearrangement uses TRBV7-8 and TRBJ2-2, with 9 bases identical to TRBD2. With V trimmed by 1 base and J by 8 bases, 14 bases remained unmatched. This CDR3 is built from 18 residues. Germline V CDR1 and CDR2: SGHVS, FQNEAQ. This CDR3 reads CASSLGASGDYAAGELFF. CDR3 nucleotide sequence: TGTGCCAGCAGCTTAGGCGCTAGCGGGGACTATGCGGCGGGGGAGCTGTTTTTT.

This sequence joins TRBV5-1 and TRBJ1-2; D gene ambiguous. Germline V gene lookup returns CDR1 SGHRS and CDR2 YFSETQ. V was pared by 0 bases and J by 2 bases, with 14 bases between. This CDR3 has 16 residues. The CDR3 reads CASSLEQPSTNYGYTF. The DNA of the CDR3 is TGCGCCAGCAGCTTGGAACAGCCTTCTACCAACTATGGCTACACCTTC.

This sequence joins TRBV27 and TRBJ2-3; 8 nucleotides line up with TRBD1. This CDR3 is 13 amino acids long. Germline assignment: CDR1 MNHEY and CDR2 SMNVEV (reference sequence). V shed 6 bases, J shed 4 bases, and the junction held 3 bases outside the gene matches. The CDR3 region has the DNA TGTGCCAGCAGGGACAGGGCCGCAGATACGCAGTATTTT. The encoded protein is CASRDRAADTQYF.

The V gene is TRBV7-9, the J gene TRBJ2-7; no clear D gene. V was pared by 1 base and J by 3 bases, with 13 bases between. The CDR3 totals 15 residues. Germline lookup yields CDR1 SEHNR and CDR2 FQNEAQ (reference sequence). CDR3: CASSLVAGTSYEQYF. CDR3 nucleotides: TGTGCCAGCAGCTTAGTGGCCGGAACGAGCTACGAGCAGTACTTC.

The V and J genes are TRBV27 and TRBJ1-2; the D gene is possibly TRBD1 (6 bases). Trimming shortened V by 5 bases and J by 8 bases, and 24 bases separated the two germline ends. Germline CDR1 and CDR2: MNHEY and SMNVEV (reference sequence). This CDR3 contains 16 residues. The CDR3 here is CASSPWTARPPIGYTF. For the CDR3, the DNA is TGTGCCAGCAGTCCATGGACAGCCAGACCCCCTATCGGCTACACCTTC.

This chain joins TRBV5-6 and TRBJ1-2, with a weak D call TRBD1 (6 bases). CDR3 length equals 15 residues. Germline V lookup: CDR1 SGHDT, CDR2 YYEEEE. The germline V and J ends were trimmed by 5 bases and 5 bases, with 19 bases remaining between them. The CDR3 sequence is CASRGWGAHGYGYTF. CDR3 coding DNA: TGTGCCAGCAGAGGTTGGGGGGCGCATGGTTATGGCTACACCTTC.

With respect to this clone: This same CDR3 is encoded by further DNA sequences in the sample. The rearrangement uses TRBV9 and TRBJ2-2; D might be TRBD1 or TRBD2, each matching 5 bases. Germline loops: CDR1 SGDLS, CDR2 YYNGEE. The length of the CDR3 is 15 residues. V was pared by 0 bases and J by 5 bases, with 11 bases between. The CDR3 DNA reads TGTGCCAGCAGCGTAGGTTCCGGGACGACCGGGGAGCTGTTTTTT. Residues: CASSVGSGTTGELFF.

This rearrangement joins TRBV5-6 to TRBJ1-2; no clear D. Trimming took off 4 bases at V and 7 bases at J, with 5 bases between the two ends. The CDR3 is 10 residues long. Germline V gives CDR1 SGHDT, CDR2 YYEEEE. The CDR3 nucleotides are TGTGCCAGCAGCGGTGGTGGCTACACCTTC. It is translated as CASSGGGYTF.

The rearrangement joins TRBV27 to TRBJ1-1; TRBD1 is a possible D gene (6 bases). This CDR3 has 15 residues. Trimming took 2 bases from V and 7 from J, leaving 17 bases between them. Germline CDR1 and CDR2: MNHEY and SMNVEV (reference sequence). The CDR3 nucleotides read TGTGCCAGCAGTTTAAGGGGGACGCTTAAAGGTGAAGCTTTCTTT. It specifies CASSLRGTLKGEAFF.

In DNA form, the CDR3 reads TGTGCCAGCAGTTTACTACTAGCGGGGGGGGATACGCAGTATTTT. Translated, it gives CASSLLLAGGDTQYF. The chain links TRBV27 to TRBJ2-3, with 13 bases matching TRBD2. J was trimmed by 6 bases and V by 2 bases; bases with no gene match: 2. CDR1 and CDR2 from the germline V gene are MNHEY and SMNVEV (reference sequence). This CDR3 spans 15 amino acids.

The rearrangement links TRBV27 to TRBJ2-7, with 8 bases identical to TRBD1. CDR1 MNHEY and CDR2 SMNVEV come from the germline V gene (reference sequence). The CDR3 covers 15 residues. Losses at the gene ends were 6 bases for V and 4 bases for J; bases not matched to a gene: 11. The DNA for the CDR3 is TGTGCCAGCAGGCCAACCGGGACAGGCGGGTACGAGCAGTACTTC. It translates to CASRPTGTGGYEQYF.

The chain couples TRBV27 to TRBJ2-7, with D unclear. The V gene lost 5 bases and the J gene lost 6 bases, with 14 bases spanning the gap. Per germline, CDR1 MNHEY and CDR2 SMNVEV (reference sequence). The CDR3 contains 13 residues. CDR3 DNA: TGTGCCAGCAGTCGAAATCAACTGGTCGAGCAGTACTTC. This gives the protein CASSRNQLVEQYF.